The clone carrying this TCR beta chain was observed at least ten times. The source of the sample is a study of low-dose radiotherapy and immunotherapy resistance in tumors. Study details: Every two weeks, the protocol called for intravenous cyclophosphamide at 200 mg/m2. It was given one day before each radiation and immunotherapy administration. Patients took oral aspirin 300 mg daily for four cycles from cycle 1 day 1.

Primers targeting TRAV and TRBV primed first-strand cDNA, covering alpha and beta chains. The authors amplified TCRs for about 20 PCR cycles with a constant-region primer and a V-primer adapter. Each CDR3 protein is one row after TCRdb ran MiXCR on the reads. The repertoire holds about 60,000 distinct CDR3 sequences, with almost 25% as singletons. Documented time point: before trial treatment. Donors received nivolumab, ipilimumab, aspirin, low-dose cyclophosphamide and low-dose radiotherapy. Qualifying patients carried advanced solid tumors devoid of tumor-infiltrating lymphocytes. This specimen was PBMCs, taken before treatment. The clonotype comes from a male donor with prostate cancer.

The CDR3 region has the DNA TGTGCCAGTAGTGCCCAGGGAGGGAACACTGAAGCTTTCTTT. Translation gives CASSAQGGNTEAFF. This rearrangement joins TRBV19 to TRBJ1-1, with D possibly matching TRBD1 (5 bases). Germline lookup yields CDR1 LNHDA and CDR2 SQIVND (reference sequence). Trimming took 5 bases from V and 1 from J, leaving 11 bases between them. The CDR3 length is 14 residues. The entire variable domain, with the rest obtained from reference TRBV19 and TRBJ1-1, is as follows: DGGITQSPKYLFRKEGQNVTLSCEQNLNHDAMYWYRQDPGQGLRLIYYSQIVNDFQKGDIAEGYSVSREKKESFPLTVTSAQKNPTAFYLCASSAQGGNTEAFFGQGTRLTVV.